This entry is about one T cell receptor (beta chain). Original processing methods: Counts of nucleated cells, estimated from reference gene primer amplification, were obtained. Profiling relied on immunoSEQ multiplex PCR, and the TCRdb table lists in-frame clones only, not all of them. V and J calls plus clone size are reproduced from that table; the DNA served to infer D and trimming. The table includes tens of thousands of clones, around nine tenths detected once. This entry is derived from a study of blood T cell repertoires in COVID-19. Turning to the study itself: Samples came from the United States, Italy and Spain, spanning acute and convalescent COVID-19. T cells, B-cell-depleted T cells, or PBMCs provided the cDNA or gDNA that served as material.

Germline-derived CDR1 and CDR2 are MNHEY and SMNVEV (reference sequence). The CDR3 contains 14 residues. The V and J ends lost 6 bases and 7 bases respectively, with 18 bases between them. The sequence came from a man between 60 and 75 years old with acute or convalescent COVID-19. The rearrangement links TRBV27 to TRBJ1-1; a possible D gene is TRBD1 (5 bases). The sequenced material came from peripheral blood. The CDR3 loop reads CASRPIRVVGEAFF. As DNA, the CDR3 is TGTGCCAGCAGACCAATCAGGGTTGTCGGTGAAGCTTTCTTT.